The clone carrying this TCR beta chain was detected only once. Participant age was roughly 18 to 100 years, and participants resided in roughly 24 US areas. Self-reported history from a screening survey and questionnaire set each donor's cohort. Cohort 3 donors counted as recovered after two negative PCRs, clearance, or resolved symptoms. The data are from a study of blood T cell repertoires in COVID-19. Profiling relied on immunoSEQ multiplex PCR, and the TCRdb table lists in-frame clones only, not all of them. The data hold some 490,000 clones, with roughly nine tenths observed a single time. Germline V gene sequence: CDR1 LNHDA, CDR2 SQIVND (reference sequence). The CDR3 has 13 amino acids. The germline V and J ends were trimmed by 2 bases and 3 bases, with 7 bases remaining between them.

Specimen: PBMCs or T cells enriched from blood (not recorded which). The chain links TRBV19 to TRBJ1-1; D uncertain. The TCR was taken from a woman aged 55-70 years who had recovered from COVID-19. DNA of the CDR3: TGTGCCAGTAGTATAACACCGTACACTGAAGCTTTCTTT. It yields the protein CASSITPYTEAFF.